The 5 T cell receptor beta chains in this list originate from one sample, sequenced in a study of response to subunit inactivated influenza vaccine. MiXCR, applied by TCRdb to the RT-PCR reads, yields one record per CDR3 protein. Here the sample spans around 750,000 distinct CDR3 sequences, 21% being singletons. Sequencing was performed on PBMCs from blood, taken more than 4 days after vaccination. Receptors were obtained from a man aged 45-65 years who received an inactivated influenza vaccine.

This sequence joins TRBV28 and TRBJ2-2; D possibly uses TRBD1 or TRBD2 (5 bases each). Trimming took off 5 bases at V and 4 bases at J, with 14 bases between the two ends. The CDR3 totals 15 residues. Germline V gene sequence: CDR1 MDHEN, CDR2 SYDVKM. CDR3 residues: CASSRTGTFTGELFF. The CDR3 DNA reads as TGTGCCAGCAGTCGGACCGGGACCTTCACCGGGGAGCTGTTTTTT.

This clonotype was seen at least ten times. This chain links TRBV3-1 with TRBJ1-4, with a tentative D call TRBD1 (6 bases). The V and J ends lost 5 bases and 3 bases respectively, with 7 bases between them. The CDR3 loop spans 13 amino acids. In germline, CDR1 is LGHDT, CDR2 YNNKEL (reference sequence). CDR3 in amino acids: CASSAGANEKLFF. The CDR3 DNA sequence: TGTGCCAGCAGCGCAGGGGCTAATGAAAAACTGTTTTTT.

Ten or more counts support this clonotype. The chain carries TRBV10-3 and TRBJ2-1; 8 bases line up with TRBD1. J was trimmed by 10 bases and V by 6 bases; bases with no gene match: 8. This CDR3 comprises 13 residues. The germline CDR1 and CDR2 sequences are ENHRY and SYGVKD. The CDR3 bases are TGTGCCATCAGGAATCTACAGGGGGGCGAGCAGTTCTTC. Translation gives CAIRNLQGGEQFF.

This clonotype was recorded at least ten times. V is TRBV20-1 and J is TRBJ1-6; possibly TRBD1 for D (5 bases). The CDR3 has 14 amino acids. Germline CDR1 is DFQATT and CDR2 is SNEGSKA (reference sequence). V was shortened by 1 base and J by 9 bases, with 13 bases between the two germline ends. CDR3 sequence: CSARVGPTSSPLHF. The CDR3 nucleotides read TGCAGTGCTAGAGTGGGACCAACGAGTTCACCCCTCCACTTT.

The rearrangement joins TRBV4-3 to TRBJ2-2; D call uncertain. The germline gives CDR1 LGHNA, CDR2 YSLEER. Trimming pared 5 bases from V and 7 bases from J, leaving 20 bases between. The CDR3 spans 16 residues. The CDR3 nucleotides read TGCGCCAGCAGCGAGAACAGTCAGCTAGTAGTCGGGGAGCTGTTTTTT. It yields the protein CASSENSQLVVGELFF.